This TCR beta chain was sequenced for a study of blood T cells in healthy people across ages. Notes on the study in general: The lack of PBMC sorting stopped any conclusive naive versus antigen-experienced comparison.

The germline V gene encodes CDR1 MGHRA and CDR2 YSYEKL. The ends lost 0 bases at V and 0 bases at J; junction bases unmatched: 6. The CDR3 sequence is 17 residues long. There were healthy Caucasian individuals from Russia, aged roughly 6 to 95, serving as donors. This clonotype turned up a few times. The antigen remains undetermined. Together with a sample-barcoded 5' primer, a J-beta primer mix was included in a second PCR lasting about 6 to 11 cycles. TCRdb reanalysed the 5' RACE reads using MiXCR and keeps one entry per CDR3 protein. The sample contains some 890,000 distinct CDR3 sequences, around 29% of which appear only once. A further study also used this sample, focusing on T cells of mothers and their children. That paper adds: The analysis detected no persistent microchimeric T cell clones.

Sequenced: blood. The chain has TRBV4-1 and TRBJ1-1; 8 bases agree with TRBD1. This TCR was recovered from a middle-aged woman in good health. The CDR3 bases are TGCGCCAGCAGCCAAGATGGGACAGGTACTATGAACACTGAAGCTTTCTTT. Protein: CASSQDGTGTMNTEAFF.